The T cell receptor (beta chain) described here comes from a study of T-cell reconstitution after alpha-beta-depleted transplantation in children (TCRdb year 2016). Background for the entire study: T-cell immune reconstitution after TCRalphabeta/CD19-depleted allogeneic hematopoietic cell transplantation in children was quantitatively tracked in the study by means of TCR repertoire profiling. The study at large found these results: Apparently early alphabetaT-cell count recovery about two months after transplant reportedly relied on only several hundred rapidly expanded clones derived from non-depleted graft cells. In some patients, the high TCRbeta diversity seen at day 60 was put down to recipient T cells and intrathymic progenitors that had survived conditioning. Over subsequent months, a decline in hyperexpanded clone frequencies was noted, and after one year, T-cell counts and TCRbeta diversity were mostly ascribed to newly produced T cells.

After removal of 5 bases from V and 10 bases from J, the junction retains 16 bases not matched to a gene. CDR1 and CDR2 are read off the germline V gene as SGHTA and FQGNSA. The CDR3 runs 15 amino acids, cysteine and phenylalanine included. Only the CDR3 region is kept as DNA, spanning 45 bases read in frame from base 1. In light of the paper, this sample's treatment or condition label describes: allogeneic hematopoietic cell transplantation with graft depleted of TCRalphabeta T cells and CD19 B cells. The children who served as transplant recipients had been given grafts of TCRalphabeta/CD19-depleted allogeneic hematopoietic cells. Libraries were prepared through PCR. Sequencing was performed on an Illumina HiSeq 2500. TCR libraries were prepared with molecular barcoding, using unique molecular identifiers to normalize TCRbeta repertoire quantification. Using fastp at Q25 and MiXCR, TCRdb reprocessed the public reads and kept productive beta chains. Each CDR3 protein appears once, grouped with its most common genes and DNA. The sample data list about 1,000,000 distinct CDR3 sequences, and about 26% of these were observed just once. Jointly, the top ten make up over 25% of the sample.

To note about this clonotype: Its binding antigen is unknown. Nothing much larger sits one base from this clone, and base qualities are not available.

The sequencing used PBMCs, mostly from graft donor cells, collected 360 days after TCRalphabeta/CD19-depleted stem cell transplant. The receptor chain draws on TRBV7-2 and TRBJ1-1; TRBD1 fits 7 bases in the junction. The sequence was collected from a boy less than two years old who had a stem cell transplant for SCID, so the T cells may come from the graft donor. The nucleotide sequence reads TGTGCCAGCAGCCCCCAAGGGACAGCCTTTTTGGGAGCTTTCTTT. This translates into CASSPQGTAFLGAFF. Joined to the reference TRBV7-2 and TRBJ1-1 proteins, this CDR3 gives the full variable domain: GAGVSQSPSNKVTEKGKDVELRCDPISGHTALYWYRQSLGQGLEFLIYFQGNSAPDKSGLPSDRFSAERTGGSVSTLTIQRTQQEDSAVYLCASSPQGTAFLGAFFGQGTRLTVV.